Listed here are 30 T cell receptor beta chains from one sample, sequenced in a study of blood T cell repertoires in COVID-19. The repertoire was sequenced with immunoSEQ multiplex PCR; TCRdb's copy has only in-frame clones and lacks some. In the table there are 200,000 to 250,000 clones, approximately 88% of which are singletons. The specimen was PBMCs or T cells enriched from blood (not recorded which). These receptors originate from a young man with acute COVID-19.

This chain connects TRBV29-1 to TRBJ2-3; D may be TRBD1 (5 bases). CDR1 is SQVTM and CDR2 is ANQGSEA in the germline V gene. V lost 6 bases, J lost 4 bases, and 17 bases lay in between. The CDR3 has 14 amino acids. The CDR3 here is CSVRPGFGADTQYF. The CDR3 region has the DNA TGCAGCGTGAGACCAGGGTTCGGCGCAGATACGCAGTATTTT.

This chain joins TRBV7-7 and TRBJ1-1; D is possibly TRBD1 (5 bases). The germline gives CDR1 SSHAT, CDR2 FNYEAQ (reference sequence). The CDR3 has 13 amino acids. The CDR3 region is CARSRGRDTEAFF. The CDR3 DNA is TGTGCTAGGTCCCGGGGGAGGGACACTGAAGCTTTCTTT.

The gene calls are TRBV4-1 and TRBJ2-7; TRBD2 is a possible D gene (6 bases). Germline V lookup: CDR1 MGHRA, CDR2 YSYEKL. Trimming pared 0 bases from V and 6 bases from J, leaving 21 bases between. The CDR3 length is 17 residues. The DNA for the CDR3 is TGCGCCAGCAGCCAAGAAGGGCAACGGAGGGCACTACGCGAGCAGTACTTC. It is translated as CASSQEGQRRALREQYF.

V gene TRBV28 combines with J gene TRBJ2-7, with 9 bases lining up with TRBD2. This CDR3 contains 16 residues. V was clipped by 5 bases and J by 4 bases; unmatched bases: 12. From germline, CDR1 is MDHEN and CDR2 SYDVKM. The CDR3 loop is CASSHLAGEVRYEQYF. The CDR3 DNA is TGTGCCAGCAGTCACTTAGCGGGAGAGGTACGTTACGAGCAGTACTTC.

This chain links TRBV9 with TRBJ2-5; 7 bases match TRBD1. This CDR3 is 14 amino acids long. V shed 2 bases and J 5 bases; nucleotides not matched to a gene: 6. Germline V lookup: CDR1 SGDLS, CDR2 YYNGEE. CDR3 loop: CASSVTGVGETQYF. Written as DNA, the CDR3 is TGTGCCAGCAGCGTCACAGGGGTCGGGGAGACCCAGTACTTC.

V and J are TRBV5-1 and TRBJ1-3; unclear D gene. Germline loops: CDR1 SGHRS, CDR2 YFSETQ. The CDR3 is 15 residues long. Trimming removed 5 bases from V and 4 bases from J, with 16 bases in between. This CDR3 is CASSDGRAGGNTIYF. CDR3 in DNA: TGCGCCAGCAGTGATGGGAGGGCCGGAGGAAACACCATATATTTT.

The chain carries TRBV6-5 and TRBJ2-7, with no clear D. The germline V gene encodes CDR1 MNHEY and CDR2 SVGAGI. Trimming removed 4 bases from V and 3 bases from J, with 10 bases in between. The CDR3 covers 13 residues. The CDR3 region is CASSSRSYYEQYF. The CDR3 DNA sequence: TGTGCCAGCAGTTCCCGTTCCTACTACGAGCAGTACTTC.

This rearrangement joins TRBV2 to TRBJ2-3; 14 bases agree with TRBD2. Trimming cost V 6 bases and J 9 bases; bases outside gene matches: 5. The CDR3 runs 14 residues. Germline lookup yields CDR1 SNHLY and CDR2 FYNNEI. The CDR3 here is CASSGTSGSGTQYF. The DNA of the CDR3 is TGTGCCAGCAGCGGGACTAGCGGGAGTGGGACGCAGTATTTT.

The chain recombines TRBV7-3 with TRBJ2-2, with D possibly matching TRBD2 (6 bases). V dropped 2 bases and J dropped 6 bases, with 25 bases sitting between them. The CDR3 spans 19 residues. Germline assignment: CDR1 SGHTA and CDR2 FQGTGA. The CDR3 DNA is TGTGCCAGCAGCTTACGGCTGCAACTCGGGGGAGTAAGAGCCGGGGAGCTGTTTTTT. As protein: CASSLRLQLGGVRAGELFF.

The CDR3 nucleotides read TGTGCCAGCAGCCTCACAGGGTCCCGCGGAGATACGCAGTATTTT. Its translation is CASSLTGSRGDTQYF. J is TRBJ2-3 and V is TRBV7-9; D is possibly TRBD1 (6 bases). Trimming removed 5 bases from V and 5 bases from J, with 17 bases in between. From germline, CDR1 is SEHNR and CDR2 FQNEAQ (reference sequence). This CDR3 is built from 15 residues. Full variable domain (rest looked up from reference TRBV7-9 and TRBJ2-3): DTGVSQNPRHKITKRGQNVTFRCDPISEHNRLYWYRQTLGQGPEFLTYFQNEAQLEKSRLLSDRFSAERPKGSFSTLEIQRTEQGDSAMYLCASSLTGSRGDTQYFGPGTRLTVL.

The CDR3 loop is CAISESIAEGYTF. In DNA, the CDR3 is TGTGCCATCAGTGAGTCGATCGCGGAGGGCTACACCTTC. The chain employs TRBV10-3 and TRBJ1-2; D not resolved. This CDR3 contains 13 residues. In germline, CDR1 is ENHRY, CDR2 SYGVKD. V lost 0 bases and J 8 bases, leaving 10 bases between the germline ends.

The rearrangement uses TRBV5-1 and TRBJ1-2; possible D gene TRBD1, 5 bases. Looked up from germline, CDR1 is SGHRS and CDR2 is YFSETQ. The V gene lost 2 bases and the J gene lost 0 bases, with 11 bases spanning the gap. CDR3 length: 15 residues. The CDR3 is CASSFGTGSNYGYTF. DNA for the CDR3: TGCGCCAGCAGCTTCGGCACAGGCTCTAACTATGGCTACACCTTC.

The CDR3 spells CASLPPGQGKNYGYTF. DNA for the CDR3: TGTGCCTCACTTCCCCCGGGACAGGGAAAGAACTATGGCTACACCTTC. The gene calls are TRBV19 and TRBJ1-2, with 9 bases identical to TRBD1. Trimming at V came to 11 bases and at J to 2 bases, leaving 15 bases not matched to a gene. The CDR3 runs 16 residues. Per germline, CDR1 LNHDA and CDR2 SQIVND (reference sequence).

The CDR3 DNA reads as TGTGCCAGCAGCACAGACAGGAATATCCGGGACTCCTACGAGCAGTACTTC. Amino acids: CASSTDRNIRDSYEQYF. V and J are TRBV28 and TRBJ2-7, with D possibly TRBD1 on 6 matching bases. Between the trimmed V and J ends, which lost 6 bases and 0 bases, there was a span of 21 bases. The CDR3 is 17 residues long. Germline V gene data show CDR1 as MDHEN and CDR2 as SYDVKM.

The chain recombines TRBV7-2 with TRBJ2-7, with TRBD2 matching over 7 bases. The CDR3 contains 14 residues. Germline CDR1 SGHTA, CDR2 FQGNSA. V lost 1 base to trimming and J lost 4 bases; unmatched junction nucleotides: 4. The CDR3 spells CASSLGSGQYEQYF. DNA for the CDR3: TGTGCCAGCAGCTTAGGTAGCGGGCAATACGAGCAGTACTTC.

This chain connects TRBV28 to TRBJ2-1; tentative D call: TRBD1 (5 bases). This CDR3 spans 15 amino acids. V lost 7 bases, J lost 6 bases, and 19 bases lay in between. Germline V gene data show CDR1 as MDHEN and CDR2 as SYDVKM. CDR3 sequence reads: CASTPRIGASNEQFF. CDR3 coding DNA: TGTGCCAGCACCCCTCGGATAGGGGCCTCCAATGAGCAGTTCTTC. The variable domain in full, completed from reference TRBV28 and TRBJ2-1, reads DVKVTQSSRYLVKRTGEKVFLECVQDMDHENMFWYRQDPGLGLRLIYFSYDVKMKEKGDIPEGYSVSREKKERFSLILESASTNQTSMYLCASTPRIGASNEQFFGPGTRLTVL.

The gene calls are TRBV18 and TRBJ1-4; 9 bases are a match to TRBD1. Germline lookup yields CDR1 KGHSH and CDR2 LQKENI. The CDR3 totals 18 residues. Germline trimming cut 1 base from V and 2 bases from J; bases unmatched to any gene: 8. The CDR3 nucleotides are TGTGCCAGCTCACCACTGACAGGGGGAGGGTCGACTAATGAAAAACTGTTTTTT. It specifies CASSPLTGGGSTNEKLFF. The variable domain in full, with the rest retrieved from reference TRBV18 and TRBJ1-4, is NAGVMQNPRHLVRRRGQEARLRCSPMKGHSHVYWYRQLPEEGLKFMVYLQKENIIDESGMPKERFSAEFPKEGPSILRIQQVVRGDSAAYFCASSPLTGGGSTNEKLFFGSGTQLSVL.

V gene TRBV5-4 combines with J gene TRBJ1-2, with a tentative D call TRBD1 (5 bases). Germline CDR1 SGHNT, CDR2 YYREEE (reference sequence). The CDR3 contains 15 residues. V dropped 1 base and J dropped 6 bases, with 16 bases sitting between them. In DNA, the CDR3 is TGTGCCAGCAGCTTGATTCTTCCCCAGGGTAATGGCTACACCTTC. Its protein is CASSLILPQGNGYTF. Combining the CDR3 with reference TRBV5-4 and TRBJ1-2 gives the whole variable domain ETGVTQSPTHLIKTRGQQVTLRCSSQSGHNTVSWYQQALGQGPQFIFQYYREEENGRGNFPPRFSGLQFPNYSSELNVNALELDDSALYLCASSLILPQGNGYTFGSGTRLTVV.

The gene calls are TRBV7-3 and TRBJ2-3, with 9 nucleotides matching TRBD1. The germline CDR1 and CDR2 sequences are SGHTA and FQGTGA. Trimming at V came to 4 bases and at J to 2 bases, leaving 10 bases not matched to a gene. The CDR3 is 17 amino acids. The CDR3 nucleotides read TGTGCCAGCAGCTGGGGACAGGGAAGGACCCCCACAGATACGCAGTATTTT. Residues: CASSWGQGRTPTDTQYF.

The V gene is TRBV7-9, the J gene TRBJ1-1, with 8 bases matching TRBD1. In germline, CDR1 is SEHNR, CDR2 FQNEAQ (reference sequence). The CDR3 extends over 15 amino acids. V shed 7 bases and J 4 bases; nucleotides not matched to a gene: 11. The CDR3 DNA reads TGTGCCAGCAACCTACTACCGGGACAGGTCACTGAAGCTTTCTTT. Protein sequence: CASNLLPGQVTEAFF.

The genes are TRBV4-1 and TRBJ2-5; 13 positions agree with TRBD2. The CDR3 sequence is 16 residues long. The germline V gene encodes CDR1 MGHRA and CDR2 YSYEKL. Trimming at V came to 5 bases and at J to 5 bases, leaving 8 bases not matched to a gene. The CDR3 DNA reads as TGCGCCAGCAGCAGCCCCACTAGCGGGAGGGGGGAGACCCAGTACTTC. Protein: CASSSPTSGRGETQYF.

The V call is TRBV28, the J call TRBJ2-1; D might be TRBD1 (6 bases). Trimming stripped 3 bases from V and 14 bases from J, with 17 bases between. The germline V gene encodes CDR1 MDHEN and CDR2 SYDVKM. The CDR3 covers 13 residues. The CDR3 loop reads CASSFYQGYGKFF. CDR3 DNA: TGTGCCAGCAGTTTCTACCAGGGGTACGGGAAGTTCTTC.

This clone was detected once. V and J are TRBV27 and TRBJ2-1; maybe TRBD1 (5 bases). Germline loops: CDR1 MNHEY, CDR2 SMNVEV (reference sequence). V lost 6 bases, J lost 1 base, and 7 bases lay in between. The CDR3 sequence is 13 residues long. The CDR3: CASRTASYNEQFF. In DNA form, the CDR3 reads TGTGCCAGCAGGACAGCGTCCTACAATGAGCAGTTCTTC.

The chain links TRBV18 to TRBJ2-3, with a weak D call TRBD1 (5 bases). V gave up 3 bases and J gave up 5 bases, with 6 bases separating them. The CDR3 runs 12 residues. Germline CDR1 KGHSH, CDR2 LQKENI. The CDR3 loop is CASSPTGDTQYF. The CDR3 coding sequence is TGTGCCAGCTCACCCACAGGAGATACGCAGTATTTT.

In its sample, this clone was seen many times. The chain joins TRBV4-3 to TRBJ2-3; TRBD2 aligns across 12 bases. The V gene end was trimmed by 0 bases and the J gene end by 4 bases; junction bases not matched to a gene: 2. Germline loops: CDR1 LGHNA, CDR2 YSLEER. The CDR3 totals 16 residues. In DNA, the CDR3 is TGCGCCAGCAGCCAAGATCTAGCGGGAGGGCCAGATACGCAGTATTTT. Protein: CASSQDLAGGPDTQYF.

Written as DNA, the CDR3 is TGTGCCAGCAGTATAGGGAGGGGAGGTGAAAATGAAAAACTGTTTTTT. This codes for CASSIGRGGENEKLFF. V is TRBV28 and J is TRBJ1-4, with a tentative D call TRBD1 (5 bases). Trimming cost V 5 bases and J 5 bases, with 18 bases left between them. CDR3 length equals 16 residues. Per germline, CDR1 MDHEN and CDR2 SYDVKM.

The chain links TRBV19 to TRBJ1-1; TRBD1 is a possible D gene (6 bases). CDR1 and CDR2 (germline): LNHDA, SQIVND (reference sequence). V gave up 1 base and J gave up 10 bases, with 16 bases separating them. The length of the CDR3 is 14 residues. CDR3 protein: CASSIAKDSVRAFF. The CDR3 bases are TGTGCCAGTAGTATAGCAAAGGACAGCGTAAGAGCTTTCTTT.

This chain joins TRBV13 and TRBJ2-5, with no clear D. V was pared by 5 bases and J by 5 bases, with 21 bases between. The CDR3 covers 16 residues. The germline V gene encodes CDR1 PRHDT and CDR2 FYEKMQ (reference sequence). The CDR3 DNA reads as TGTGCCAGCAGCCCCCGGCCCCAGTCTTCGCGGGAGACCCAGTACTTC. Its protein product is CASSPRPQSSRETQYF.

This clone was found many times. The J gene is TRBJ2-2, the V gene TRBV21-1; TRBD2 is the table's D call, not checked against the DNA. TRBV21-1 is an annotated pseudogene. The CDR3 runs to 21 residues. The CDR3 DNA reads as TGTGCCAGCAGCATAAAAGCCGGGGAACCGAGGCGGGGTAGGGACACCGGGGAGCTGTTTTTT. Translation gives CASSIKAGEPRRGRDTGELFF.

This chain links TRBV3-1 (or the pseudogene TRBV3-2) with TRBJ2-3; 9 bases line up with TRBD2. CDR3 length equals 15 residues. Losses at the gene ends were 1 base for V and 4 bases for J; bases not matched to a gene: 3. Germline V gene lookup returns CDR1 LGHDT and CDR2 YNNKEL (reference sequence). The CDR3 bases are TGTGCCAGCAGCCAAGGTAGCGGGAGTGCAGATACGCAGTATTTT. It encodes CASSQGSGSADTQYF.